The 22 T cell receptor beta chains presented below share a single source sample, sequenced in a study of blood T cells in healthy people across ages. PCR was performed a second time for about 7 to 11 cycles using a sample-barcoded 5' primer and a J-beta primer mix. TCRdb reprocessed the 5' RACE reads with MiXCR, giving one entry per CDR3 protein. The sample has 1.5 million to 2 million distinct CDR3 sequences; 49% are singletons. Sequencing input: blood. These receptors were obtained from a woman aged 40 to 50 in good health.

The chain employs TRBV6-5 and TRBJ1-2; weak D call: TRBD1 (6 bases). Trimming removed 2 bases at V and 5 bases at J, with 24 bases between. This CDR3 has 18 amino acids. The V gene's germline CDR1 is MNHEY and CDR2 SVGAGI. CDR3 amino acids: CASSYPVVRGGEFYGYTF. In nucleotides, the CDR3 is TGTGCCAGCAGTTACCCCGTAGTGAGGGGGGGCGAATTTTATGGCTACACCTTC.

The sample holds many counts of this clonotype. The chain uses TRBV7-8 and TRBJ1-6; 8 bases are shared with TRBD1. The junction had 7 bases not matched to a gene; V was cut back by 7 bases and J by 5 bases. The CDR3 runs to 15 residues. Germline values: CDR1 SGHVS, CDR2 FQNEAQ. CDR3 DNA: TGTGCCAGCACCAATTACAGGGGGGATAATTCACCCCTCCACTTT. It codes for CASTNYRGDNSPLHF.

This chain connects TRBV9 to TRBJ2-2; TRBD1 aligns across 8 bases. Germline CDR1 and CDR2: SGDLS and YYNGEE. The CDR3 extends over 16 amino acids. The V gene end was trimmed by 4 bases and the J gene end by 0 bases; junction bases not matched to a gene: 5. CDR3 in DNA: TGTGCCAGCAGCCCCAGGGGGCAGACGAACACCGGGGAGCTGTTTTTT. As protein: CASSPRGQTNTGELFF.

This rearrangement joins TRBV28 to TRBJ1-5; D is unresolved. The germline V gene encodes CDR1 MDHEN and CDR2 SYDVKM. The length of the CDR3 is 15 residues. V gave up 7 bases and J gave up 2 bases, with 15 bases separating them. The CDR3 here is CASTYWQVGNQPQHF. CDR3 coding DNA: TGTGCCAGCACCTATTGGCAGGTCGGCAATCAGCCCCAGCATTTT.

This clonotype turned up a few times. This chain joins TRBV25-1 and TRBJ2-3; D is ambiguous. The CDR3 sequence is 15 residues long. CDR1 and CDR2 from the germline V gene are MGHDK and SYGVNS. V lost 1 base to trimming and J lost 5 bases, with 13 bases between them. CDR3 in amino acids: CASSESSQAGDTQYF. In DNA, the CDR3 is TGTGCCAGCAGTGAATCATCCCAGGCCGGAGATACGCAGTATTTT.

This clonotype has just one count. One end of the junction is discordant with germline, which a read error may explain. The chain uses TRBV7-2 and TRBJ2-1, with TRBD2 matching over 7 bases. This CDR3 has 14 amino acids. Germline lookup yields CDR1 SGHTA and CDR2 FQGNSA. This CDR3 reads CASSSDSGRDEPFF. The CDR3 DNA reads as TGTGCCAGCAGCTCCGATTCGGGGAGGGATGAGCCGTTCTTC.

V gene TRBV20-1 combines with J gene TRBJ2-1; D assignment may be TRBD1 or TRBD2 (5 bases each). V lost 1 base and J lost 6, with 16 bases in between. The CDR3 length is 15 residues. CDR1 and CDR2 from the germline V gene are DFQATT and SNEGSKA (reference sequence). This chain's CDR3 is CSARVPWGNLNEQFF. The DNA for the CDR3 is TGCAGTGCTAGAGTGCCGTGGGGGAACCTCAATGAGCAGTTCTTC.

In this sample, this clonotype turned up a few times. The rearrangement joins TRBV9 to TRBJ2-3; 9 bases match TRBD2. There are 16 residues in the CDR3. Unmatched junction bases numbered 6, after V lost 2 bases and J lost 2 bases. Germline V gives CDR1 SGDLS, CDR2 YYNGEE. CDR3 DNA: TGTGCCAGCAGCGTCCCAGCGGGGGGAACCACAGATACGCAGTATTTT. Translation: CASSVPAGGTTDTQYF.

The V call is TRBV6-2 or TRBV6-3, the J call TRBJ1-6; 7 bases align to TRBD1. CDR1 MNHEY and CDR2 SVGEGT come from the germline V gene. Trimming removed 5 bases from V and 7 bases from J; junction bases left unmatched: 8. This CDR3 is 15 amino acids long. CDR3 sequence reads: CASSHQDRENSPLHF. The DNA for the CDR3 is TGTGCCAGCAGTCATCAAGACAGGGAGAATTCACCCCTCCACTTT.

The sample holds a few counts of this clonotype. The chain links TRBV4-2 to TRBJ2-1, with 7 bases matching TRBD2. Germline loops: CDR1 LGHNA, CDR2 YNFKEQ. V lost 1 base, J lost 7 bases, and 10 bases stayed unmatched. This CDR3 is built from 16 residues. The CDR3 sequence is CASSQADSGSRNEQFF. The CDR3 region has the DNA TGTGCCAGCAGCCAAGCGGATAGCGGGTCCCGTAATGAGCAGTTCTTC.

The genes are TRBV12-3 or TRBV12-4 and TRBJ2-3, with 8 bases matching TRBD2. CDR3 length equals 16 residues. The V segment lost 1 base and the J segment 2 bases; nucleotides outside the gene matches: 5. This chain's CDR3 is CASSLERGLFTDTQYF. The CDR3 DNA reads TGTGCCAGCAGTTTAGAGCGGGGGCTTTTCACAGATACGCAGTATTTT.

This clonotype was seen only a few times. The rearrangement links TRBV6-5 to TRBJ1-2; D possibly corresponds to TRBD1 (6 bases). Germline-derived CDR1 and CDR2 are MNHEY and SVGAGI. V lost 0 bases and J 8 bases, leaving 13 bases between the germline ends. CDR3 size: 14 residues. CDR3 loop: CASSYSMGTLGYTF. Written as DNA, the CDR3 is TGTGCCAGCAGTTACTCGATGGGGACACTCGGCTACACCTTC.

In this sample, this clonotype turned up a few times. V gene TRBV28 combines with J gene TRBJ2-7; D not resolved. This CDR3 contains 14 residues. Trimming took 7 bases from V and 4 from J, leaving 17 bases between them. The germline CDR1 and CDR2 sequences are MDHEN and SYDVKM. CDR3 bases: TGTGCCAGCACCCAAGTATCGCCTTTATACGAGCAGTACTTC. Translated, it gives CASTQVSPLYEQYF.

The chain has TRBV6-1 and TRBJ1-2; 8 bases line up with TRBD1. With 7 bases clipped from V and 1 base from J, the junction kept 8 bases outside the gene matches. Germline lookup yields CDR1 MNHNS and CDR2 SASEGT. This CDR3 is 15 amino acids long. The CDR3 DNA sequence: TGTGCCAGCACCCCGGACAGGGCAATTAACTATGGCTACACCTTC. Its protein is CASTPDRAINYGYTF.

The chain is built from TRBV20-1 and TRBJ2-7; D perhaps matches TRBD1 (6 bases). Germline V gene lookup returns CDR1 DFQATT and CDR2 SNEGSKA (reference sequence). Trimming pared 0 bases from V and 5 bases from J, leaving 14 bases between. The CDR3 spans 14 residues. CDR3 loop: CSAREQGALDEQYF. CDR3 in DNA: TGCAGTGCTAGAGAACAGGGAGCTCTGGACGAGCAGTACTTC.

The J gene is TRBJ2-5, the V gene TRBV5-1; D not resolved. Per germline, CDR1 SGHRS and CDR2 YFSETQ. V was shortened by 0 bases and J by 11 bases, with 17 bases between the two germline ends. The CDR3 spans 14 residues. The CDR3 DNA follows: TGCGCCAGCAGCTTGGGAGAATTACGCAATGAGCAGTACTTC. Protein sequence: CASSLGELRNEQYF. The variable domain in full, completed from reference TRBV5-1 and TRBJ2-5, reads KAGVTQTPRYLIKTRGQQVTLSCSPISGHRSVSWYQQTPGQGLQFLFEYFSETQRNKGNFPGRFSGRQFSNSRSEMNVSTLELGDSALYLCASSLGELRNEQYFGPGTRLLVL.

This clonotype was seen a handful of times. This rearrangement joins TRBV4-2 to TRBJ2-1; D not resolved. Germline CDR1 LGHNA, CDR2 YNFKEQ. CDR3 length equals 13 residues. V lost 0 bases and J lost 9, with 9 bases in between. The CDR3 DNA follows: TGTGCCAGCAGCCAAGATGGAGTCGGTGAGCAGTTCTTC. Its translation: CASSQDGVGEQFF.

The CDR3, as DNA: TGTGCCAGCAGTTTCGGCGGGGACGGTGACTACGAGCAGTACTTC. Amino acid sequence: CASSFGGDGDYEQYF. The chain joins TRBV28 to TRBJ2-7; the D gene is possibly TRBD2 (6 bases). CDR1 MDHEN and CDR2 SYDVKM come from the germline V gene. This CDR3 is 15 amino acids long. V was trimmed by 3 bases and J by 3 bases, leaving 15 bases between them.

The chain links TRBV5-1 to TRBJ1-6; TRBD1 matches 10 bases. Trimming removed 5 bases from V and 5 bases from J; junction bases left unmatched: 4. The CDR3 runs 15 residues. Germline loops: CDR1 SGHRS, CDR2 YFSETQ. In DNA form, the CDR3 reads TGCGCCAGCAGGACCGGACAGGGGGATAATTCACCCCTCCACTTT. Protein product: CASRTGQGDNSPLHF.

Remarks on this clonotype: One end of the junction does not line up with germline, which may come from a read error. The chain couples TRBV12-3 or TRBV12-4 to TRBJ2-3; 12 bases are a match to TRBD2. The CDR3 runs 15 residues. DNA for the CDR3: TGTGCCAGCAGTCCGACTAGCGGGGGATTAGATACGCGGTATTTT. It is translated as CASSPTSGGLDTRYF.

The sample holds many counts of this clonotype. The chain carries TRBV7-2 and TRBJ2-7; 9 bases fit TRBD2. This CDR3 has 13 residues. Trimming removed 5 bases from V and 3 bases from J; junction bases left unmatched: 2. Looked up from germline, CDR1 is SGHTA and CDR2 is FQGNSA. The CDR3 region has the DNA TGTGCCAGCAGCAATAGCGGGGGCTACGAGCAGTACTTC. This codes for CASSNSGGYEQYF.

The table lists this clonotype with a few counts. CDR3 in DNA: TGTGCCAGCAGCGCCGACGGGTTCTCCTACGAGCAGTACTTC. This codes for CASSADGFSYEQYF. This rearrangement joins TRBV7-9 to TRBJ2-7; D ambiguous. The length of the CDR3 is 14 residues. Trimming removed 5 bases from V and 0 bases from J, with 11 bases in between. Per germline, CDR1 SEHNR and CDR2 FQNEAQ (reference sequence).